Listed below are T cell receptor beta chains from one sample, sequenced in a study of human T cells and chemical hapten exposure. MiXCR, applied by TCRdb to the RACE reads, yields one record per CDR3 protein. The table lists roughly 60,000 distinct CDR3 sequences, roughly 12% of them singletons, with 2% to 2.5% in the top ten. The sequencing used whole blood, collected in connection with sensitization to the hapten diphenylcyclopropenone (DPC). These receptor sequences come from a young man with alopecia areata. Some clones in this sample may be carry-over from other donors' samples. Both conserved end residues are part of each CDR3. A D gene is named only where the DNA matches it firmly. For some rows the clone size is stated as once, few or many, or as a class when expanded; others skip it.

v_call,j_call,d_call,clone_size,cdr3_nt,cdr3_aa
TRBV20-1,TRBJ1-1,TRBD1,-,TGCAGTGCTAGAGCAAAGGGGGGACAGTGGGCCCGCACTGAAGCTTTCTTT,CSARAKGGQWARTEAFF
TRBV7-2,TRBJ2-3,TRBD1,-,TGTGCCAGCAGCTTAGGGGCAGGGGGCTTAGGAACAGATACGCAGTATTTT,CASSLGAGGLGTDTQYF
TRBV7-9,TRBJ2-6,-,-,TGTGCCAGCAGCTTAGTGGGCGCTGGGGCCAACGTCCTGACTTTC,CASSLVGAGANVLTF
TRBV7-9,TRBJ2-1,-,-,TGTGCCAGCAGCTTACCGACTCGGTCCTCCTACAATGAGCAGTTCTTC,CASSLPTRSSYNEQFF
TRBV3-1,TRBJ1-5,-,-,TGTGCCAGCAGCCCACAGGGAACCCTTCAGCCCCAGCATTTT,CASSPQGTLQPQHF
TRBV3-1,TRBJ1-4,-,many,TGTGCCAGCAGCCGGTCCCGGGGCAGTCGTAATGAAAAACTGTTTTTT,CASSRSRGSRNEKLFF
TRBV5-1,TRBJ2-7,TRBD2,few,TGCGCCAGCACTTCAGGCATTAACCCGGGACTATCCTACGAGCAGTACTTC,CASTSGINPGLSYEQYF
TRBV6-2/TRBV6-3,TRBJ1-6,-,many,TGTGCCAGCAGACCCGGGACCCGGAGATCTTATAATTCACCCCTCCACTTT,CASRPGTRRSYNSPLHF
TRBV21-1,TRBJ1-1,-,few,TGTGCCAGCAGCTTCACCTTTTGGACAGGCAACACTGAAGCTTTCTTT,CASSFTFWTGNTEAFF
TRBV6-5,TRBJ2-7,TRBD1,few,TGTGCCAGCAGTTACGGCGGCAGGGGGCGTGAGCAGTACTTC,CASSYGGRGREQYF
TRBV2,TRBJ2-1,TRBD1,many,TGTGCCAGCAGAGTAGAGGGGGCGGGTGAGCAGTTCTTC,CASRVEGAGEQFF
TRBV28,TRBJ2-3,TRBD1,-,TGTGCCAGCTGGGACAGGAACACAGATACGCAGTATTTT,CASWDRNTDTQYF
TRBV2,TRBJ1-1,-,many,TGTGCCAGCAGTGAAGAGACAAATATGGGAGCTTTCTTT,CASSEETNMGAFF
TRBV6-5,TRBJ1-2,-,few,TGTGCCAGCAGTTACTCCCACAGGGCGAGCTACACCTTC,CASSYSHRASYTF
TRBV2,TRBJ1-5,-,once,TGTGCCAGCAGTGATTTGCAGAGCAATCAGCCCCAGCATTTT,CASSDLQSNQPQHF
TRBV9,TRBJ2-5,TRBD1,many,TGTGCCAGCAGCCCCTGGACAGGGGCCGAGACCCAGTACTTC,CASSPWTGAETQYF
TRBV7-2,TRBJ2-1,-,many,TGTGCCAGCAGCTCCTATAGGCGTGATGAGCAGTTCTTC,CASSSYRRDEQFF
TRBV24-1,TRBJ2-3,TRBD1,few,TGTGCCACCAGTGCCCCGGGACAGGGCACAGATACGCAGTATTTT,CATSAPGQGTDTQYF
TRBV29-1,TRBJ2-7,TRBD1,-,TGCAGCGTTCGACAGGGGCCCTCCTACGAGCAGTACTTC,CSVRQGPSYEQYF
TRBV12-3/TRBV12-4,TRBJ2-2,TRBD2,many,TGTGCCAGCATTCTTGGACTAGCGGGGGCTGGGGAGCTGTTTTTT,CASILGLAGAGELFF
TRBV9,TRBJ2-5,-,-,TGTGCCAGCAGCCCGGGCTACGAGACCCAGTACTTC,CASSPGYETQYF
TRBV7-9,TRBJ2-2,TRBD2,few,TGTGCCAGCGATTTCGGGGGGACCGGGGAGCTGTTTTTT,CASDFGGTGELFF
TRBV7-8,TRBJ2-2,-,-,TGTGCCAGCAGCTTACAGGGCCCCTACGGGAAGCTGTTTTTT,CASSLQGPYGKLFF
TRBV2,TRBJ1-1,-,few,TGTGCCAGCAGTGAAAGGCGGGGGGGCACTGAAGCTTTCTTT,CASSERRGGTEAFF
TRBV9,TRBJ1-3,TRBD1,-,TGTGCCAGCGAGAGGACAGGGAACGGAAACACCATATATTTT,CASERTGNGNTIYF
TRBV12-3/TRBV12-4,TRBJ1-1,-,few,TGTGCCAGCAGTTTAGGAGGGATGGACACTGAAGCTTTCTTT,CASSLGGMDTEAFF
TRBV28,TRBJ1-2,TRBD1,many,TGTGCCAGCAGTTTGGACAGGGCCACCGCTAACTATGGCTACACCTTC,CASSLDRATANYGYTF
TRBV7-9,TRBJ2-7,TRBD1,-,TGTGCCAGCAGCTTAGCTGGGACAGGGGCAGCGGAGCAGTACTTC,CASSLAGTGAAEQYF
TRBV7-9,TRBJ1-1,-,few,TGTGCCAGCAGCTCCCCCATGGACACTGAAGCTTTCTTT,CASSSPMDTEAFF
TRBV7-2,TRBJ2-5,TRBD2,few,TGTGCCAGCAGCTTCCAGCGGGGACAAGAGACCCAGTACTTC,CASSFQRGQETQYF
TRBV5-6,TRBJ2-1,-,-,TGTGCCAGCAGCTTGGCAGGGGTATCTTACAATGAGCAGTTCTTC,CASSLAGVSYNEQFF
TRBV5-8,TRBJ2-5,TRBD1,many,TGTGCCAGCAGCCCGACAGGGAATCAAGAGACCCAGTACTTC,CASSPTGNQETQYF
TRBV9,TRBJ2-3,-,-,TGTGCCAGCAGCGTGTCAGGGTTAAGCACAGATACGCAGTATTTT,CASSVSGLSTDTQYF
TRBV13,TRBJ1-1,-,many,TGTGCCAGCAGCTCCGACAGCACTGAAGCTTTCTTT,CASSSDSTEAFF
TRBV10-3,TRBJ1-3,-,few,TGTGCCATCAGCAACCCTGGAGGGTCGGGAAACACCATATATTTT,CAISNPGGSGNTIYF
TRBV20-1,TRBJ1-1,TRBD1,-,TGCAGTGCCCGGGGGACAGCTAACACTGAAGCTTTCTTT,CSARGTANTEAFF
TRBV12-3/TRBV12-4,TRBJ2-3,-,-,TGTGCCAGCAGCTCTCTAAGCTACACAGATACGCAGTATTTT,CASSSLSYTDTQYF
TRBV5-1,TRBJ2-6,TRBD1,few,TGCGCCAGCAGCTTGGCGGGACAGGGCAACTCTGGGGCCAACGTCCTGACTTTC,CASSLAGQGNSGANVLTF
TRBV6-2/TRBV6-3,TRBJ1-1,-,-,TGTGCCAGCAGTTACTCGGAAACCCTGCCTGAAGCTTTCTTT,CASSYSETLPEAFF
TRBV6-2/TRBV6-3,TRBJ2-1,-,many,TGTGCCAGCAGGACCCATCGAGAGCACCAATGGAATGAGCAGTTCTTC,CASRTHREHQWNEQFF
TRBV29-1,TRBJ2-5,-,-,TGCAGCGCCGGATACAAAGAGACCCAGTACTTC,CSAGYKETQYF
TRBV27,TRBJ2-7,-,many,TGTGCCAGCAGTTTAAATGGGGATACGGTCGGGCAGTACTTC,CASSLNGDTVGQYF
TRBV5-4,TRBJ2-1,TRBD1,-,TGTGCCATCCAAACAGGGGAACGCAATGAGCAGTTCTTC,CAIQTGERNEQFF
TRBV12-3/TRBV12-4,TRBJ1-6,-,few,TGTGCCAGCAGCCCGGGAGGGTATAATTCACCCCTCCACTTT,CASSPGGYNSPLHF
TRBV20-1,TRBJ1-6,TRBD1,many,TGCAGTGCGGCCGCCGACAGGGCTAATTCACCCCTCCACTTT,CSAAADRANSPLHF
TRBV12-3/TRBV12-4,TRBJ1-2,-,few,TGTGCCAGCAGCGCCTACAGGGTAAATGGCTACACCTTC,CASSAYRVNGYTF
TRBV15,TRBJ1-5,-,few,TGTGCCACCAGCAGAGATCCAGGGGGCAATCAGCCCCAGCATTTT,CATSRDPGGNQPQHF
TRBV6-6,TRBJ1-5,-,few,TGTGCCAGCAGCCCTATGGACACGTTGCATCCACCCCAGCATTTT,CASSPMDTLHPPQHF
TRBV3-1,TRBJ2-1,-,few,TGTGCCAGCAGCTTACAAAAGCAGTTCTTC,CASSLQKQFF
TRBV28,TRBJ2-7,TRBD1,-,TGTGCCAGCAGGACAGGGCCCATCTACGAGCAGTACTTC,CASRTGPIYEQYF
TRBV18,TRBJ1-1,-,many,TGTGCCAGCTCACCCGGTCAATTTTACACTGAAGCTTTCTTT,CASSPGQFYTEAFF
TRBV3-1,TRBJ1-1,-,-,TGTGCCAGCAGTCTCGACCAGGGGAGGACTGAAGCTTTCTTT,CASSLDQGRTEAFF
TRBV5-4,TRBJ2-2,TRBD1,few,TGTGCCAGCAGCCACAGGGGGCTTATGACCGGGGAGCTGTTTTTT,CASSHRGLMTGELFF